These T cell receptor beta chains were read from a single sample in a study of OX40 agonist ivuxolimab in advanced cancers. Profiling relied on immunoSEQ multiplex PCR, and the TCRdb table lists in-frame clones only, not all of them. The sample has about 34,000 clones; 81% are singletons. Here the sequenced sample was CD4+ or CD8+ T cells sorted from blood, taken in a trial of the OX40 agonist ivuxolimab. The receptors were gathered from an adult with an advanced solid tumor such as melanoma, head and neck, liver or kidney cancer. CDR3s include the opening cysteine and the closing phenylalanine or tryptophan. D genes are given only for firm matches. Size values are once, few and many counts, or a class for expanded clones, and some rows have none.

abundance,j_gene,d_gene,v_gene,CDR3aa,CDR3nt
-,TRBJ1-1,-,TRBV19,CASSIHGGDTEAFF,TGTGCCAGTAGTATTCACGGGGGTGACACTGAAGCTTTCTTT
-,TRBJ2-7,TRBD1,TRBV6-6,CASGGTGGSYEQYF,TGTGCCAGCGGTGGGACAGGGGGGAGCTACGAGCAGTACTTC
-,TRBJ2-3,TRBD2,TRBV11-2,CASSRVSGNFGTQYF,TGTGCCAGCAGCCGCGTTAGCGGGAATTTCGGTACGCAGTATTTT
-,TRBJ1-5,-,TRBV15,CATSAHNQPQHF,TGTGCCACCAGCGCCCACAATCAGCCCCAGCATTTT
once,TRBJ2-7,TRBD2,TRBV19,CASSIPGTIHEQYF,TGTGCCAGTAGTATCCCCGGGACTATCCACGAGCAGTACTTC
-,TRBJ1-5,TRBD1,TRBV5-6,CASSFLQGASSGQPQHF,TGTGCCAGCAGCTTTTTACAGGGGGCTAGTTCGGGACAGCCCCAGCATTTT
-,TRBJ1-6,-,TRBV29-1,CSALIGGPGSPLHF,TGCAGTGCCTTAATAGGGGGTCCGGGTTCACCCCTCCACTTT
few,TRBJ1-1,-,TRBV6-1,CASSGTVNTEAFF,TGTGCCAGCAGTGGCACGGTGAACACTGAAGCTTTCTTT
-,TRBJ1-1,-,TRBV5-1,CASSSGGQNTEAFF,TGCGCCAGCAGCTCGGGGGGGCAGAACACTGAAGCTTTCTTT
-,TRBJ1-5,-,TRBV6-5,CASSLRRLEQPQHF,TGTGCCAGCAGTTTGCGTCGTTTAGAACAGCCCCAGCATTTT
-,TRBJ1-2,-,TRBV28,CASAPPGDYGYTF,TGTGCCAGCGCACCTCCGGGGGACTATGGCTACACCTTC
-,TRBJ1-1,-,TRBV5-4,CASSLDPGPRMNTEAFF,TGTGCCAGCAGCTTGGACCCCGGACCTCGGATGAACACTGAAGCTTTCTTT
-,TRBJ2-1,TRBD1,TRBV2,CASSPGTGGAYNEQFF,TGTGCCAGCAGTCCAGGGACAGGGGGAGCCTACAATGAGCAGTTCTTC
once,TRBJ1-3,TRBD1,TRBV7-2,CASSKWTGLLGNTIYF,TGTGCCAGCAGCAAATGGACAGGGCTACTTGGAAACACCATATATTTT
-,TRBJ1-1,-,TRBV9,CASSVLPQAGFTEAFF,TGTGCCAGCAGCGTACTCCCACAGGCGGGGTTTACTGAAGCTTTCTTT
-,TRBJ1-4,TRBD1,TRBV4-2,CASSLEGGIGEKLFF,TGTGCCAGCAGCTTGGAAGGGGGCATAGGGGAAAAACTGTTTTTT
-,TRBJ1-1,-,TRBV11-2,CASSLNPGLILNTEAFF,TGTGCCAGCAGCTTAAATCCGGGGCTGATATTGAACACTGAAGCTTTCTTT
-,TRBJ2-1,-,TRBV2,CASTLDMTANNEQFF,TGTGCCAGCACCCTTGATATGACAGCTAACAATGAGCAGTTCTTC
-,TRBJ2-7,TRBD2,TRBV5-1,CASSLVTSAEQYF,TGCGCCAGCAGCTTGGTCACTAGCGCCGAGCAGTACTTC
few,TRBJ2-3,TRBD1,TRBV4-3,CASSQEQGGDTQYF,TGCGCCAGCAGCCAAGAACAGGGGGGAGATACGCAGTATTTT
-,TRBJ2-5,-,TRBV4-2,CASSQSYSETQYF,TGTGCCAGCAGCCAGTCGTATTCCGAGACCCAGTACTTC
-,TRBJ2-3,-,TRBV11-3,CASSLDLDSGAQYF,TGTGCCAGCAGCTTAGATCTGGACTCCGGAGCGCAGTATTTT
-,TRBJ1-4,-,TRBV5-1,CASRPGRTTNEKLFF,TGCGCCAGCAGGCCCGGGAGGACAACTAATGAAAAACTGTTTTTT
once,TRBJ1-2,-,TRBV29-1,CSALGGGRVGYTF,TGCAGCGCCCTGGGTGGGGGGCGCGTCGGCTACACCTTC
-,TRBJ2-5,-,TRBV28,CASRPRGGGRQYF,TGTGCCAGCAGACCCCGGGGAGGGGGGAGACAGTACTTC
-,TRBJ2-1,TRBD1,TRBV10-3,CAISSRQGNNERFF,TGTGCCATCAGTAGCAGACAGGGAAACAATGAGCGGTTCTTC
-,TRBJ1-1,-,TRBV7-3,CASSLTDRTEAFF,TGTGCCAGCAGCTTAACCGATCGGACTGAAGCTTTCTTT
-,TRBJ2-2,TRBD1,TRBV5-1,CASSLWTGSSTGELFF,TGCGCCAGCAGCTTATGGACAGGGTCGAGCACCGGGGAGCTGTTTTTT
-,TRBJ2-3,-,TRBV5-1,CASTGQPSTDTQYF,TGCGCCAGCACCGGACAGCCAAGCACAGATACGCAGTATTTT
-,TRBJ2-3,TRBD2,TRBV7-2,CASSNRGGGADTQYF,TGTGCCAGCAGCAACCGTGGCGGGGGGGCAGATACGCAGTATTTT
-,TRBJ2-1,TRBD1,TRBV6-5,CASSQPGQGANEQFF,TGTGCCAGCAGCCAACCGGGACAGGGAGCCAATGAGCAGTTCTTC
-,TRBJ2-6,-,TRBV2,CASILQGSGANVLTF,TGTGCCAGCATTTTACAGGGTTCCGGGGCCAACGTCCTGACTTTC
-,TRBJ1-5,-,TRBV21-1,CASSDPGQGAHQPQHF,TGTGCCAGCAGCGATCCGGGACAGGGGGCCCATCAGCCCCAGCATTTT
few,TRBJ1-3,TRBD1,TRBV28,CASSFSQGAVDTIYF,TGTGCCAGCAGTTTTAGCCAGGGGGCCGTGGACACCATATATTTT
-,TRBJ1-5,-,TRBV28,CASSINLGSNQPQHF,TGTGCCAGCAGTATTAATTTGGGGAGCAATCAGCCCCAGCATTTT
-,TRBJ2-3,-,TRBV10-3,CAISDGLLGEDTQYF,TGTGCCATCAGTGACGGGCTCTTGGGGGAAGATACGCAGTATTTT
-,TRBJ2-5,-,TRBV4-3,CASSQRQGGWETQYF,TGCGCCAGCAGCCAACGTCAGGGAGGTTGGGAGACCCAGTACTTC
few,TRBJ1-2,-,TRBV14,CASSQNSLYGYTF,TGTGCCAGCAGCCAAAACAGTTTATATGGCTACACCTTC
few,TRBJ1-6,-,TRBV5-1,CASSLDGGNSPLHF,TGCGCCAGCAGCTTGGATGGCGGAAATTCACCCCTCCACTTT
-,TRBJ2-3,-,TRBV2,CASSETGVRTDAQYF,TGTGCCAGCAGTGAAACGGGAGTACGCACAGATGCGCAGTATTTT
-,TRBJ2-2,TRBD1,TRBV29-1,CSVRRQGAGELFF,TGCAGCGTTCGGAGACAGGGTGCTGGGGAGCTGTTTTTT
few,TRBJ2-7,-,TRBV7-8,CASSSQQDREQYF,TGTGCCAGCAGCTCCCAACAAGACCGCGAGCAGTACTTC
-,TRBJ1-1,TRBD1,TRBV5-1,CASNRGENTEAFF,TGCGCCAGTAACAGGGGGGAGAACACTGAAGCTTTCTTT
-,TRBJ2-3,-,TRBV7-2,CASRWTRTDTQYF,TGTGCCAGCAGATGGACCCGCACAGATACGCAGTATTTT
-,TRBJ2-1,-,TRBV2,CASSFYLGAEFF,TGTGCCAGCAGTTTCTATCTGGGGGCAGAGTTCTTC
medium-sized,TRBJ1-6,-,TRBV30,CAWSVVVYSPLHF,TGTGCCTGGAGTGTAGTTGTCTATTCACCCCTCCACTTT
-,TRBJ2-3,TRBD2,TRBV7-9,CASSLGTSGREVDTQYF,TGTGCCAGCAGCTTAGGTACTAGCGGGAGAGAGGTAGATACGCAGTATTTT
-,TRBJ2-2,-,TRBV7-2,CASSLAGGTGELFF,TGTGCCAGCAGCTTAGCGGGGGGCACCGGGGAGCTGTTTTTT
-,TRBJ1-5,TRBD1,TRBV6-5,CASSYSRQGDQPQHF,TGTGCCAGCAGTTACTCGCGGCAGGGGGATCAGCCCCAGCATTTT
-,TRBJ2-1,-,TRBV19,CASSKVALNEQFF,TGTGCCAGTAGTAAGGTGGCACTCAATGAGCAGTTCTTC
-,TRBJ2-7,-,TRBV28,CASSRWENEQYF,TGTGCCAGCAGCAGATGGGAGAACGAGCAGTACTTC
-,TRBJ2-5,-,TRBV19,CASSINAGQETQYF,TGTGCCAGTAGTATAAATGCAGGACAAGAGACCCAGTACTTC
-,TRBJ1-4,-,TRBV5-1,CASSLDRSEKLFF,TGCGCCAGCAGCTTGGACAGGTCGGAGAAACTGTTTTTT
-,TRBJ2-1,TRBD2,TRBV11-3,CASSLGPGLAGYNEQFF,TGTGCCAGCAGCTTAGGTCCCGGACTAGCGGGTTACAATGAGCAGTTCTTC
-,TRBJ1-1,-,TRBV2,CASSILEAFF,TGTGCCAGCAGTATCCTGGAAGCTTTCTTT
-,TRBJ2-3,TRBD2,TRBV7-7,CASNPSELASTDTQYF,TGTGCTAGCAATCCTTCTGAACTAGCGAGCACAGATACGCAGTATTTT
few,TRBJ1-3,-,TRBV18,CASSVGAFNTIYF,TGTGCCAGCTCCGTAGGGGCTTTCAACACCATATATTTT